The rows below give T cell receptor beta chains drawn from one sample of a study of blood T cell repertoires in COVID-19. This table comes from immunoSEQ multiplex PCR, and its TCRdb copy is limited to in-frame clones, with some not included. The table includes 150,000 to 200,000 clones, approximately 90% detected once. The sequencing input was peripheral blood. The receptor source for this set is a human donor in a cohort sampled during active COVID-19. Each CDR3 is given with its conserved first and last residue. The order of the fields is CDR3 protein, CDR3 DNA, J gene, V gene, clone size, D gene. The D gene is left open where the match is weak. Where a row states a size, it is once, few, many or the class of an expanded clone; other rows omit it.

CASSYPGTGGQPQHF TGTGCCAGCAGTTACCCAGGGACAGGGGGTCAGCCCCAGCATTTT TRBJ1-5 TRBV6-6 once TRBD1
CASSERTGGEQYF TGCGCCAGCAGTGAGCGGACAGGGGGCGAGCAGTACTTC TRBJ2-7 TRBV10-1 . TRBD1
CASSLRSFYTDTQYF TGTGCCAGCAGCTTACGGTCCTTCTACACAGATACGCAGTATTTT TRBJ2-3 TRBV28 once .
CASSPTGTNTEAFF TGCGCCAGCAGCCCGACGGGAACTAACACTGAAGCTTTCTTT TRBJ1-1 TRBV5-1 . .
CASRFAGDRIYGYTF TGTGCCAGCAGATTTGCGGGGGACAGGATCTATGGCTACACCTTC TRBJ1-2 TRBV11-2 once TRBD1
CASSQERLANTGELFF TGTGCCAGCAGCCAAGAGCGCCTAGCCAACACCGGGGAGCTGTTTTTT TRBJ2-2 TRBV3-1/TRBV3-2 . .
CASSQTGTGTYGYTF TGTGCCAGCAGTCAAACCGGGACAGGGACTTATGGCTACACCTTC TRBJ1-2 TRBV6-5 . TRBD1
CASSEVAQTDTQYF TGTGCCAGCAGTGAAGTGGCTCAGACAGATACGCAGTATTTT TRBJ2-3 TRBV2 . .
CASSLSSGIETQYF TGCGCCAGCAGCTTGTCTAGCGGGATAGAGACCCAGTACTTC TRBJ2-5 TRBV5-1 . TRBD2
CSVEDMTASYEQYF TGCAGCGTTGAAGACATGACAGCCTCCTACGAGCAGTACTTC TRBJ2-7 TRBV29-1 few .
CSASDVSGLAGGPTKNIQYF TGCAGTGCTAGTGATGTGTCGGGACTAGCGGGAGGGCCCACCAAAAACATTCAGTACTTC TRBJ2-4 TRBV20-1 . TRBD2
CATSDPGGATDTQYF TGTGCCACCAGTGACCCAGGGGGCGCGACAGATACGCAGTATTTT TRBJ2-3 TRBV24-1 once TRBD1
CASSLGLNTEAFF TGTGCCAGCAGCTTAGGTTTAAACACTGAAGCTTTCTTT TRBJ1-1 TRBV11-2 . .
CARIPAGQGESYEQYF TGTGCCAGAATCCCCGCCGGGCAGGGGGAGAGCTACGAGCAGTACTTC TRBJ2-7 TRBV5-3 . TRBD1
CASSSGQAGPEAFF TGTGCCAGCAGTTCGGGACAGGCAGGCCCTGAAGCTTTCTTT TRBJ1-1 TRBV6-5 . TRBD1
CAISTGTGVNQPQHF TGTGCCATCAGTACCGGGACAGGGGTAAATCAGCCCCAGCATTTT TRBJ1-5 TRBV10-3 . TRBD1